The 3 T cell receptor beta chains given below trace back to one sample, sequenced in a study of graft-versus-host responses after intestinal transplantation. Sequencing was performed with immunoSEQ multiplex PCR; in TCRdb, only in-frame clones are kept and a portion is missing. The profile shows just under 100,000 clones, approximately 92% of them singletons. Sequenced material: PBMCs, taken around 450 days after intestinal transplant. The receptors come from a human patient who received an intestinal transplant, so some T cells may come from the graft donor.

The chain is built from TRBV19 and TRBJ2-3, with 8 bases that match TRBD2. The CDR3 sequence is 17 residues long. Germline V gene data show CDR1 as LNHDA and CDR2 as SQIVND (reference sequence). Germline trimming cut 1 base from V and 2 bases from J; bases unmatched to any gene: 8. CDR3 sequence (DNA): TGTGCCAGTAGTATAGGCACTAGCGGCGTGAACACAGATACGCAGTATTTT. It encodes CASSIGTSGVNTDTQYF.

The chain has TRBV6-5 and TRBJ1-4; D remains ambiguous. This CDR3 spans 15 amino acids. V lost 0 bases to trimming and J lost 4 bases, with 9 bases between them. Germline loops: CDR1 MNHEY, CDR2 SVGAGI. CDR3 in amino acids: CASSYSPGVNEKLFF. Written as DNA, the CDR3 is TGTGCCAGCAGTTACTCCCCAGGCGTTAATGAAAAACTGTTTTTT.

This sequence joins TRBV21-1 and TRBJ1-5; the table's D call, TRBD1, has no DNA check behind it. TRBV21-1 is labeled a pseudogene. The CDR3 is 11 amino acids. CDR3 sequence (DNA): TGTGCCAGCAGCAAGGCCAAGCCCCAGCATTTT. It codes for CASSKAKPQHF.